One sample yielded the 31 T cell receptor beta chains listed below, sequenced in a study of blood T cell repertoires in COVID-19. Assay used: immunoSEQ multiplex PCR; TCRdb lists only in-frame clones, some missing. The profile shows 250,000 to 350,000 clones, approximately 84% of them singletons. The specimen sequenced was peripheral blood. The receptors originated from a human donor with COVID-19, enrolled during active disease. The donor label of this sample is uncertain.

CDR3 protein: CASSELDSITSGGSYNEQFF. The DNA for the CDR3 is TGTGCCAGCAGCGAGCTGGACAGCATAACTAGCGGAGGCTCCTACAATGAGCAGTTCTTC. The rearrangement uses TRBV9 and TRBJ2-1; TRBD2 aligns across 8 bases. The trim removed 3 bases at V and 0 bases at J, leaving 17 bases unmatched. CDR3 length: 20 residues. Germline lookup yields CDR1 SGDLS and CDR2 YYNGEE.

This clone was seen only once. The chain employs TRBV7-9 and TRBJ1-1, with D hard to call. The ends were cut back, 1 base at V and 4 bases at J, with 4 bases in the middle. CDR3 length: 12 residues. CDR1 is SEHNR and CDR2 is FQNEAQ in the germline V gene (reference sequence). The CDR3 reads CASSLVATEAFF. The CDR3 bases are TGTGCCAGCAGCTTAGTAGCCACTGAAGCTTTCTTT.

J is TRBJ2-3 and V is TRBV5-4; 7 nucleotides line up with TRBD2. The V gene's germline CDR1 is SGHNT and CDR2 YYREEE (reference sequence). The CDR3 totals 16 residues. Trimming at V came to 0 bases and at J to 0 bases, leaving 4 bases not matched to a gene. As DNA, the CDR3 is TGTGCCAGCAGCTTGGGCGGCGGGAGAAGCACAGATACGCAGTATTTT. This translates into CASSLGGGRSTDTQYF. The whole variable domain, remainder taken from reference TRBV5-4 and TRBJ2-3, is ETGVTQSPTHLIKTRGQQVTLRCSSQSGHNTVSWYQQALGQGPQFIFQYYREEENGRGNFPPRFSGLQFPNYSSELNVNALELDDSALYLCASSLGGGRSTDTQYFGPGTRLTVL.

V usage is TRBV29-1 and J usage is TRBJ2-3, with TRBD2 identical over 7 bases. The CDR3 is made up of 15 amino acids. Unmatched junction bases numbered 11, after V lost 6 bases and J lost 2 bases. Germline V gene sequence: CDR1 SQVTM, CDR2 ANQGSEA. CDR3 in DNA: TGCAGCGTAGGCGGTCCAAGCGGGGTCACAGATACGCAGTATTTT. Protein product: CSVGGPSGVTDTQYF.

The gene calls are TRBV6-2 or TRBV6-3 and TRBJ1-1; D might be TRBD1 (6 bases). Germline CDR1 MNHEY, CDR2 SVGEGT. Trimming took off 5 bases at V and 5 bases at J, with 15 bases between the two ends. The CDR3 covers 14 residues. In nucleotides, the CDR3 is TGTGCCAGCAGTCGGACAGACCCGAGGACTGAAGCTTTCTTT. This sequence encodes CASSRTDPRTEAFF.

The chain uses TRBV2 and TRBJ1-6, with 12 nucleotides matching TRBD1. The CDR3 is 16 amino acids. The V and J ends lost 3 bases and 10 bases, in that order; junction bases with no gene match: 7. CDR1 and CDR2 (germline): SNHLY, FYNNEI. The CDR3 is CASSEGQGAGVSPLHF. The CDR3, as DNA: TGTGCCAGCAGTGAGGGACAGGGGGCGGGAGTCTCACCCCTCCACTTT.

This chain joins TRBV12-3 or TRBV12-4 and TRBJ2-7; 10 nucleotides line up with TRBD2. The ends lost 7 bases at V and 3 bases at J; junction bases unmatched: 3. The CDR3 runs to 13 residues. CDR3 loop: CASTGTSVYEQYF. The CDR3, as DNA: TGTGCCAGCACCGGGACTAGCGTCTACGAGCAGTACTTC.

The CDR3 nucleotides are TGCGCCAGCAGTCAGGGGACAGGGCAAAATTCACCCCTCCACTTT. This gives the protein CASSQGTGQNSPLHF. The gene calls are TRBV23-1 and TRBJ1-6, with 9 bases matching TRBD1. TRBV23-1 is designated an ORF whose function remains uncertain. V lost 3 bases to trimming and J lost 7 bases; unmatched junction nucleotides: 4. There are 15 residues in the CDR3.

A word on this clone: At one end, the junction sequence differs from germline, possibly due to a read error. The rearrangement uses TRBV7-7 and TRBJ2-5; D not certain. CDR1 SSHAT and CDR2 FNYEAQ come from the germline V gene (reference sequence). This CDR3 is 13 amino acids long. The CDR3 region has the DNA TGTGCTAGCAGCTTAGGGTCGGAAGAGACCCAGTACTTC. Translation: CASSLGSEETQYF.

The V call is TRBV7-2, the J call TRBJ2-3, with 7 bases identical to TRBD2. The V gene end was trimmed by 10 bases and the J gene end by 4 bases; junction bases not matched to a gene: 11. CDR3 length equals 14 residues. Germline V gene lookup returns CDR1 SGHTA and CDR2 FQGNSA. CDR3 in amino acids: CATQTSRTSDTQYF. In nucleotides, the CDR3 is TGTGCCACCCAGACTAGCCGGACCTCAGATACGCAGTATTTT.

V is TRBV27 and J is TRBJ1-6, with 9 bases matching TRBD1. The V segment lost 8 bases and the J segment 6 bases; nucleotides outside the gene matches: 8. Germline values: CDR1 MNHEY, CDR2 SMNVEV (reference sequence). The length of the CDR3 is 15 residues. CDR3 coding DNA: TGTGCCAGCGGAAACCGGGACAGGGCTAATTCACCCCTCCACTTT. This sequence encodes CASGNRDRANSPLHF.

This clone was picked up one time. The chain recombines TRBV19 with TRBJ2-3; 9 nucleotides agree with TRBD2. The V gene's germline CDR1 is LNHDA and CDR2 SQIVND (reference sequence). The CDR3 has 16 residues. V lost 5 bases to trimming and J lost 5 bases; unmatched junction nucleotides: 11. CDR3 sequence: CASSVSGSGAVDTQYF. In DNA form, the CDR3 reads TGTGCCAGTAGTGTTAGCGGGAGTGGCGCGGTAGATACGCAGTATTTT.

The chain uses TRBV29-1 and TRBJ1-1; D not resolved. CDR1 is SQVTM, CDR2 ANQGSEA, per germline. There are 13 residues in the CDR3. Between the trimmed V and J ends, which lost 5 bases and 4 bases, there was a span of 14 bases. The CDR3 loop is CSVPSRAGTEAFF. The CDR3 DNA follows: TGCAGCGTTCCGTCACGCGCGGGCACTGAAGCTTTCTTT.

Points on this clone: Other DNA sequences in this sample translate to the same CDR3. The V gene is TRBV5-1, the J gene TRBJ1-4, with 9 bases matching TRBD1. CDR3 length: 15 residues. Germline lookup yields CDR1 SGHRS and CDR2 YFSETQ. The junction had 1 base not matched to a gene; V was cut back by 0 bases and J by 4 bases. The CDR3 sequence is CASSLEGQGNEKLFF. CDR3 sequence (DNA): TGCGCCAGCAGCTTGGAGGGACAGGGTAATGAAAAACTGTTTTTT.

V gene TRBV5-8 combines with J gene TRBJ2-7, with 13 bases aligning to TRBD2. Germline V lookup: CDR1 SGHTS, CDR2 YDEGEE. The CDR3 is made up of 15 amino acids. The J segment lost 5 bases and the V segment lost 4 bases, leaving 6 bases of the junction unmatched. CDR3 nucleotides: TGTGCCAGCAGCCTACGGACTAGCGGGAGTCACGAGCAGTACTTC. Translated, it gives CASSLRTSGSHEQYF.

The chain is built from TRBV5-4 and TRBJ2-7; tentative D call: TRBD2 (5 bases). The CDR3 spans 13 residues. Trimming removed 3 bases at V and 0 bases at J, with 7 bases between. The germline gives CDR1 SGHNT, CDR2 YYREEE (reference sequence). In DNA, the CDR3 is TGTGCCAGCAGCTCCCGGGGCTCCTACGAGCAGTACTTC. Amino acids: CASSSRGSYEQYF.

This clone was picked up one time. This rearrangement joins TRBV11-2 to TRBJ2-1; D is possibly TRBD2 (6 bases). The CDR3 loop spans 14 amino acids. CDR1 SGHAT and CDR2 FQNNGV come from the germline V gene. V shed 4 bases and J shed 7 bases, with 14 bases lying between them. This CDR3 reads CASSYGGPRNEQFF. CDR3 nucleotide sequence: TGTGCCAGCAGCTACGGGGGACCGAGAAATGAGCAGTTCTTC. Supplemented by reference TRBV11-2 and TRBJ2-1, the full variable domain reads EAGVAQSPRYKIIEKRQSVAFWCNPISGHATLYWYQQILGQGPKLLIQFQNNGVVDDSQLPKDRFSAERLKGVDSTLKIQPAKLEDSAVYLCASSYGGPRNEQFFGPGTRLTVL.

The chain joins TRBV7-9 to TRBJ2-3; 9 bases line up with TRBD2. Germline CDR1 reads SEHNR; CDR2 reads FQNEAQ (reference sequence). This CDR3 has 17 residues. J lost 5 bases, V lost 1 base, and 10 bases had no gene match. The CDR3 region is CASSLGGRALGGDTQYF. The CDR3 region has the DNA TGTGCCAGCAGCTTAGGCGGGAGGGCCTTGGGGGGAGATACGCAGTATTTT.

This clone was detected only once. This chain uses TRBV6-5 with TRBJ2-2; 7 bases agree with TRBD2. The germline gives CDR1 MNHEY, CDR2 SVGAGI. The length of the CDR3 is 15 residues. Trimming removed 4 bases from V and 0 bases from J; junction bases left unmatched: 2. The CDR3 is CASSSSGTNTGELFF. The CDR3 region has the DNA TGTGCCAGCAGTTCTAGCGGTACGAACACCGGGGAGCTGTTTTTT.

The V call is TRBV4-2, the J call TRBJ1-2, with D possibly matching TRBD1 (5 bases). The CDR3 extends over 15 amino acids. V was shortened by 1 base and J by 10 bases, with 19 bases between the two germline ends. Germline V gene lookup returns CDR1 LGHNA and CDR2 YNFKEQ. CDR3 nucleotides: TGTGCCAGCAGCCAAGTAAGGGGCAGCGACTTTTACTACACCTTC. Its protein is CASSQVRGSDFYYTF.

For this clone: This CDR3 is also generated by other DNA sequences in the sample. The rearrangement uses TRBV28 and TRBJ1-5; no clear D gene. V gave up 2 bases and J gave up 0 bases, with 11 bases separating them. The CDR3 loop spans 16 amino acids. Per germline, CDR1 MDHEN and CDR2 SYDVKM. This CDR3 is CASSLISGNSNQPQHF. CDR3 in DNA: TGTGCCAGCAGTTTAATCTCCGGGAATAGCAATCAGCCCCAGCATTTT. Using reference TRBV28 and TRBJ1-5 for the parts outside the CDR3, the full variable domain is DVKVTQSSRYLVKRTGEKVFLECVQDMDHENMFWYRQDPGLGLRLIYFSYDVKMKEKGDIPEGYSVSREKKERFSLILESASTNQTSMYLCASSLISGNSNQPQHFGDGTRLSIL.

CDR3 in amino acids: CASSREFNEQFF. CDR3 nucleotides: TGTGCCAGCAGCCGAGAATTTAACGAGCAGTTCTTC. This chain joins TRBV28 and TRBJ2-1; D is unclear. In germline, CDR1 is MDHEN, CDR2 SYDVKM. Trimming stripped 6 bases from V and 10 bases from J, with 13 bases between. The CDR3 runs 12 residues.

The genes are TRBV7-8 and TRBJ1-5, with TRBD1 identical over 9 bases. The CDR3 spans 15 residues. The junction had 12 bases not matched to a gene; V was cut back by 8 bases and J by 7 bases. From germline, CDR1 is SGHVS and CDR2 FQNEAQ. As DNA, the CDR3 is TGTGCCAGCGCTCAGGGACAGGGTAATTTCCAGCCCCAGCATTTT. This translates into CASAQGQGNFQPQHF.

This clone is a singleton in its sample. The V and J genes are TRBV30 and TRBJ1-2; no firm D call. There are 11 residues in the CDR3. V dropped 8 bases and J dropped 0 bases, with 7 bases sitting between them. The germline CDR1 and CDR2 sequences are GTSNPN and SVGIG (reference sequence). DNA for the CDR3: TGTGCCCGTTATTCTAACTATGGCTACACCTTC. This gives the protein CARYSNYGYTF.

A single count supports this clone. The chain recombines TRBV5-1 with TRBJ1-4; TRBD1 agrees at 7 bases. Losses at the gene ends were 7 bases for V and 8 bases for J; bases not matched to a gene: 11. Germline-derived CDR1 and CDR2 are SGHRS and YFSETQ. There are 14 residues in the CDR3. The CDR3 sequence: CASGQGQTEEKLFF. The CDR3 DNA reads as TGCGCCAGCGGCCAGGGACAGACAGAGGAAAAACTGTTTTTT.

The rearrangement links TRBV19 to TRBJ2-3; 9 nucleotides match TRBD1. This CDR3 has 15 residues. V shed 6 bases, J shed 2 bases, and the junction held 6 bases outside the gene matches. The V gene's germline CDR1 is LNHDA and CDR2 SQIVND (reference sequence). CDR3 residues: CASRPGTGPTDTQYF. CDR3 sequence (DNA): TGTGCCAGTAGACCAGGGACAGGGCCCACAGATACGCAGTATTTT.

The chain couples TRBV9 to TRBJ1-1; D is perhaps TRBD1 (6 bases). Germline V gene data show CDR1 as SGDLS and CDR2 as YYNGEE. This CDR3 contains 16 residues. Trimming cost V 6 bases and J 1 base, with 19 bases left between them. The CDR3 nucleotides are TGTGCCAGCACCAAGGGGGTGGGCAGGCAGAACACTGAAGCTTTCTTT. Its translation: CASTKGVGRQNTEAFF.

CDR3 in DNA: TGTGCCAGCAGCTTGGCGGGGGGCCATGAGCAGTTCTTC. Amino acids: CASSLAGGHEQFF. This chain connects TRBV5-6 to TRBJ2-1, with a weak D call TRBD2 (7 bases). The CDR3 length is 13 residues. The ends were cut back, 0 bases at V and 8 bases at J, with 9 bases in the middle. The germline V gene has CDR1 SGHDT and CDR2 YYEEEE.

This chain uses TRBV5-4 with TRBJ1-2; 8 nucleotides align to TRBD1. Germline loops: CDR1 SGHNT, CDR2 YYREEE (reference sequence). The CDR3 has 16 residues. The V gene end was trimmed by 3 bases and the J gene end by 2 bases; junction bases not matched to a gene: 9. The CDR3 sequence is CASSSNLGQANYGYTF. For the CDR3, the DNA is TGTGCCAGCAGCTCCAACCTGGGACAGGCGAACTATGGCTACACCTTC.

The chain carries TRBV7-2 and TRBJ1-4; TRBD1 might be the D (6 bases). CDR3 length equals 15 residues. V gave up 1 base and J gave up 4 bases, with 10 bases separating them. Germline CDR1 is SGHTA and CDR2 is FQGNSA. The CDR3 DNA reads TGTGCCAGCAGCTTAGGTACAGGGTTTAATGAAAAACTGTTTTTT. Its protein is CASSLGTGFNEKLFF.

This clone turned up a few times. The gene calls are TRBV2 and TRBJ1-5; D remains unclear. The V end was cut by 5 bases, the J end by 3 bases, with 14 bases between. CDR1 is SNHLY and CDR2 is FYNNEI in the germline V gene. CDR3 length: 15 residues. This chain's CDR3 is CASSLRGPHNQPQHF. The CDR3 DNA reads TGTGCCAGCAGTTTGCGGGGTCCCCACAATCAGCCCCAGCATTTT.